This T cell receptor (beta chain) was captured in a study of Ad26.COV2.S vaccination and SARS-CoV-2 variants. Study overall: Trial arm assignment for the donor was COV1001 Ad26.COV2.S.

Treatment noted: 19 received Ad26.COV2.S at low or high dose, single or two shots; 5 received placebo; per-sample allocation not given. Samples analyzed were those drawn on day 63 after the first vaccine or placebo injection. This CDR3 comprises 18 residues. Trimming removed 5 bases from V and 4 bases from J; junction bases left unmatched: 19. The germline gives CDR1 MDHEN, CDR2 SYDVKM. Profiled with immunoSEQ multiplex PCR; TCRdb holds only in-frame clones, not every one. The sample contains around 400,000 clones, about nine tenths of which appear only once. In the case of this clone: Antigen: not known.

Findings and limits, study-wide: Measurement of non-spike TCR breadth gave similar results in vaccine and placebo recipients.

This chain links TRBV28 with TRBJ2-5, with 7 nucleotides matching TRBD1. Sequencing was performed on peripheral blood, taken in a trial of Ad26.COV2.S vaccine versus placebo. The sequence was collected from a person between 18 and 60 years old who received the Ad26.COV2.S COVID-19 vaccine or a placebo. The CDR3, as DNA: TGTGCCAGCAGTACACCAGAAAGGACAGGTCGGAAACGAGAGACCCAGTACTTC. Its translation: CASSTPERTGRKRETQYF.